A selection of T cell receptor beta chains follows, all from one sample in a study of response to subunit inactivated influenza vaccine. TCRdb reprocessed the RT-PCR reads via MiXCR and lists one record per CDR3 protein. The sample lists 650,000 to 700,000 distinct CDR3 sequences, about 15% occurring once. The sample in question was PBMCs from blood, obtained roughly 12 days after vaccination. The receptors stem from a man between 50 and 59 years old who received an inactivated influenza vaccine. The CDR3 runs from the conserved cysteine through the conserved F or W. D genes are given only for firm matches. Where a row states a size, it is once, few, many or the class of an expanded clone; other rows omit it.

clone_size: few
j_call: TRBJ2-5
d_call: TRBD2
v_call: TRBV6-2/TRBV6-3
cdr3_aa: CASSTGTSGFRETQYF
cdr3_nt: TGTGCCAGCAGCACCGGGACTAGCGGGTTTCGAGAGACCCAGTACTTC

clone_size: NA
j_call: TRBJ2-2
d_call: NA
v_call: TRBV7-6
cdr3_aa: CASSLGGRGFIGELFF
cdr3_nt: TGTGCCAGCAGCTTAGGGGGACGGGGGTTCATCGGGGAGCTGTTTTTT

clone_size: NA
j_call: TRBJ2-1
d_call: TRBD2
v_call: TRBV4-2
cdr3_aa: CASSQEPAGRGGADEQFF
cdr3_nt: TGTGCCAGCAGCCAAGAGCCCGCGGGGCGGGGGGGCGCAGATGAGCAGTTCTTC

clone_size: few
j_call: TRBJ2-7
d_call: TRBD2
v_call: TRBV6-1
cdr3_aa: CASCERTSGRGEQYF
cdr3_nt: TGTGCCAGCTGTGAAAGGACTAGCGGGAGAGGAGAGCAGTACTTC

clone_size: NA
j_call: TRBJ2-1
d_call: TRBD2
v_call: TRBV6-2/TRBV6-3
cdr3_aa: CASSYLAGPYNEQFF
cdr3_nt: TGTGCCAGCAGTTACCTAGCGGGGCCCTACAATGAGCAGTTCTTC

clone_size: NA
j_call: TRBJ2-5
d_call: TRBD2
v_call: TRBV10-3
cdr3_aa: CAISTTSGGAGRSGTQYF
cdr3_nt: TGTGCCATCAGCACGACTAGCGGGGGGGCTGGACGGAGCGGGACCCAGTACTTC

clone_size: NA
j_call: TRBJ2-5
d_call: TRBD1
v_call: TRBV29-1
cdr3_aa: CSVASGQDQETQYF
cdr3_nt: TGCAGCGTCGCGTCGGGACAGGACCAAGAGACCCAGTACTTC

clone_size: few
j_call: TRBJ2-3
d_call: NA
v_call: TRBV7-2
cdr3_aa: CASSPNGGDTQYF
cdr3_nt: TGTGCCAGCAGCCCGAACGGCGGCGATACGCAGTATTTT

clone_size: NA
j_call: TRBJ2-4
d_call: NA
v_call: TRBV20-1
cdr3_aa: CSASEGRWADIQYF
cdr3_nt: TGCAGTGCTAGCGAGGGCCGGTGGGCAGACATTCAGTACTTC

clone_size: once
j_call: TRBJ2-3
d_call: NA
v_call: TRBV7-2
cdr3_aa: CASSLKGGDTQYF
cdr3_nt: TGTGCCAGCAGCTTAAAAGGAGGCGATACGCAGTATTTT

clone_size: NA
j_call: TRBJ2-3
d_call: NA
v_call: TRBV15
cdr3_aa: CATSRGVAKTDTQYF
cdr3_nt: TGTGCCACCAGCAGAGGGGTAGCCAAAACCGATACGCAGTATTTT

clone_size: NA
j_call: TRBJ2-7
d_call: TRBD1
v_call: TRBV28
cdr3_aa: CATESGQGNYEQYF
cdr3_nt: TGTGCCACCGAATCAGGACAGGGTAACTACGAGCAGTACTTC

clone_size: NA
j_call: TRBJ1-3
d_call: NA
v_call: TRBV11-1
cdr3_aa: CASSLVRARRSAGNTIYF
cdr3_nt: TGTGCCAGCAGCTTAGTTCGGGCCAGGAGGTCCGCTGGAAACACCATATATTTT

clone_size: NA
j_call: TRBJ2-3
d_call: NA
v_call: TRBV4-3
cdr3_aa: CSSSLGTSGGDTQYF
cdr3_nt: TGCTCCAGCAGCCTGGGGACTTCAGGCGGAGATACGCAGTATTTT

clone_size: few
j_call: TRBJ1-1
d_call: TRBD1
v_call: TRBV6-2/TRBV6-3
cdr3_aa: CASSYRQGVFTEAFF
cdr3_nt: TGTGCCAGCAGTTACCGACAGGGGGTGTTCACTGAAGCTTTCTTT

clone_size: few
j_call: TRBJ2-7
d_call: TRBD1
v_call: TRBV20-1
cdr3_aa: CSARDYTGGSYEQYF
cdr3_nt: TGCAGTGCTAGAGATTACACAGGGGGCAGCTACGAGCAGTACTTC

clone_size: NA
j_call: TRBJ1-1
d_call: NA
v_call: TRBV7-3
cdr3_aa: CASSLLGRNTEAFF
cdr3_nt: TGTGCCAGCAGCTTACTCGGGAGGAACACTGAAGCTTTCTTT